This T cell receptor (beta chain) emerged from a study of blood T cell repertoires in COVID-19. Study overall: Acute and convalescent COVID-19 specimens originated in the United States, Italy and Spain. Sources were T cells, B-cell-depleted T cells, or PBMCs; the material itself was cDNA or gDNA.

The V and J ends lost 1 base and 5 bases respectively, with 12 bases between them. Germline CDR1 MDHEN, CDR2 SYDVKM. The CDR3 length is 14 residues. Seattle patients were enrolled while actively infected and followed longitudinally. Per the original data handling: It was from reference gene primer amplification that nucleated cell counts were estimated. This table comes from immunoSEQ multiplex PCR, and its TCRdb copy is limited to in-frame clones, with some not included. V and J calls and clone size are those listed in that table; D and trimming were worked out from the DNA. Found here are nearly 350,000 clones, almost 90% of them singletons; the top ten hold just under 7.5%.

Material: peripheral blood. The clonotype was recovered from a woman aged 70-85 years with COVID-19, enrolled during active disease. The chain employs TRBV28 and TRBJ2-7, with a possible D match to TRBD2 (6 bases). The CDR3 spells CASSLFAGSHEQYF. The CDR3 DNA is TGTGCCAGCAGTTTATTCGCGGGGTCCCACGAGCAGTACTTC. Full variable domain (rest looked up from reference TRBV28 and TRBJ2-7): DVKVTQSSRYLVKRTGEKVFLECVQDMDHENMFWYRQDPGLGLRLIYFSYDVKMKEKGDIPEGYSVSREKKERFSLILESASTNQTSMYLCASSLFAGSHEQYFGPGTRLTVT.